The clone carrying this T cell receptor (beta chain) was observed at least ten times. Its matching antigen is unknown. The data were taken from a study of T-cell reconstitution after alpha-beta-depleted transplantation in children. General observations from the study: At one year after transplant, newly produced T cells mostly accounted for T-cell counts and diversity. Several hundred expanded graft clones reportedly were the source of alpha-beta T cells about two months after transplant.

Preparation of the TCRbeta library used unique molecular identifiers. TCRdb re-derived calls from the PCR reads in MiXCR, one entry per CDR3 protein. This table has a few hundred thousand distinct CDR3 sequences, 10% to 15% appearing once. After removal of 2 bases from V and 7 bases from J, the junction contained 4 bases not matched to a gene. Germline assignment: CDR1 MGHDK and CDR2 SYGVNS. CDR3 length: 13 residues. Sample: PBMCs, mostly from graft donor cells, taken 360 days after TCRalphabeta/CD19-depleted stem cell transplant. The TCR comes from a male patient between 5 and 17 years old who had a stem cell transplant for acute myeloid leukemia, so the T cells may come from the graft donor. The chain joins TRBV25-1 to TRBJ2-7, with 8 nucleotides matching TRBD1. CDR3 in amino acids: CASSEQGAGEQYF. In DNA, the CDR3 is TGTGCCAGCAGTGAACAGGGGGCGGGAGAGCAGTACTTC.